These 13 T cell receptor beta chains were all obtained from the same sample, sequenced in a study of cytomegalovirus exposure and HLA in healthy donors. PCR was performed using 60 Vbeta and 13 Jbeta primers. Generated by immunoSEQ multiplex PCR, the TCRdb table keeps only in-frame clones and is missing some. The sample holds about 120,000 clones, approximately 84% seen once. Sequenced material: PBMCs. Every receptor here comes from a man aged 18 to 29 in good health and CMV-seropositive.

The rearrangement joins TRBV9 to TRBJ2-5; maybe TRBD1 (6 bases). CDR1 SGDLS and CDR2 YYNGEE come from the germline V gene. Trimming took off 0 bases at V and 5 bases at J, with 17 bases between the two ends. This CDR3 comprises 16 residues. The CDR3 region is CASSVEAAGAFETQYF. CDR3 DNA: TGTGCCAGCAGCGTAGAAGCGGCAGGGGCTTTTGAGACCCAGTACTTC.

This clone was observed once. The genes are TRBV7-6 and TRBJ1-4; 10 positions match TRBD1. J was trimmed by 8 bases and V by 5 bases; bases with no gene match: 8. This CDR3 spans 15 amino acids. In germline, CDR1 is SGHVS, CDR2 FNYEAQ. DNA for the CDR3: TGTGCCAGCAGCCCACGACAGGGGGCAGGGGAAAAACTGTTTTTT. It yields the protein CASSPRQGAGEKLFF. The complete variable domain, with remaining parts taken from reference TRBV7-6 and TRBJ1-4, reads GAGVSQSPRYKVTKRGQDVALRCDPISGHVSLYWYRQALGQGPEFLTYFNYEAQQDKSGLPNDRFSAERPEGSISTLTIQRTEQRDSAMYRCASSPRQGAGEKLFFGSGTQLSVL.

The chain combines TRBV11-2 with TRBJ2-3; the D gene is possibly TRBD2 (7 bases). CDR3 length equals 17 residues. Trimming left V 1 base short and J 0 bases short, with 14 bases between. The germline gives CDR1 SGHAT, CDR2 FQNNGV. The CDR3 coding sequence is TGTGCCAGCAGCTTAGGTTGGGGGGGGCTGAGCACAGATACGCAGTATTTT. Translated: CASSLGWGGLSTDTQYF.

V usage is TRBV7-2 and J usage is TRBJ2-7; D perhaps matches TRBD2 (5 bases). V lost 2 bases to trimming and J lost 0 bases, with 14 bases between them. CDR1 is SGHTA and CDR2 is FQGNSA in the germline V gene. This CDR3 is 16 amino acids long. The chain's CDR3 is CASSLSRETSSYEQYF. For the CDR3, the DNA is TGTGCCAGCAGCTTATCGAGGGAGACGAGCTCCTACGAGCAGTACTTC.

A single count supports this clone. The V and J genes are TRBV5-4 and TRBJ2-5; TRBD1 is a possible D gene (6 bases). V lost 2 bases, J lost 0 bases, and 8 bases lay in between. This CDR3 has 14 residues. CDR1 SGHNT and CDR2 YYREEE come from the germline V gene (reference sequence). CDR3 coding DNA: TGTGCCAGCAGCTTAAGACAGGACCAAGAGACCCAGTACTTC. It is translated as CASSLRQDQETQYF.

The CDR3 region has the DNA TGTGCCATCAGTGAGTCGGCCCACGAGCAGTACTTC. Protein: CAISESAHEQYF. The chain couples TRBV10-3 to TRBJ2-7; D ambiguous. CDR1 is ENHRY, CDR2 SYGVKD, per germline. V dropped 0 bases and J dropped 5 bases, with 5 bases sitting between them. The CDR3 spans 12 residues.

V gene TRBV12-5 combines with J gene TRBJ1-1, with TRBD1 matching over 9 bases. V was pared by 5 bases and J by 5 bases, with 9 bases of the junction left unmatched. The germline gives CDR1 LGHNT, CDR2 FRNRAP. The CDR3 runs to 15 residues. The CDR3 bases are TGTGCTAGTGGTGTAGGAACAGGGGGCTATACTGAAGCTTTCTTT. Translating it yields CASGVGTGGYTEAFF.

This clone has just a few counts. The chain uses TRBV29-1 and TRBJ2-5; D is perhaps TRBD2 (5 bases). With 6 bases removed from V and 4 bases from J, the gap between germline ends came to 18 bases. The CDR3 is 14 residues long. Looked up from germline, CDR1 is SQVTM and CDR2 is ANQGSEA. CDR3 DNA sequence: TGCAGCGTGAGGGTATATAGCTATCGAGAGACCCAGTACTTC. Its protein product is CSVRVYSYRETQYF.

This clone has a handful of counts. The gene calls are TRBV6-5 and TRBJ1-1; TRBD1 might be the D (5 bases). CDR3 size: 15 residues. CDR1 is MNHEY and CDR2 is SVGAGI in the germline V gene. The V and J ends lost 6 bases and 0 bases respectively, with 14 bases between them. CDR3 DNA: TGTGCCAGCAGAAACGTCAGGGATTTGAACACTGAAGCTTTCTTT. This gives the protein CASRNVRDLNTEAFF.

V and J are TRBV6-1 and TRBJ1-4; a weak D match, TRBD1 (6 bases). The CDR3 runs to 14 residues. Germline V CDR1 and CDR2: MNHNS, SASEGT. V dropped 6 bases and J dropped 0 bases, with 8 bases sitting between them. In DNA form, the CDR3 reads TGTGCCAGCAGCAACAGGGCAACTAATGAAAAACTGTTTTTT. This translates into CASSNRATNEKLFF.

This rearrangement joins TRBV4-3 to TRBJ1-1; D remains ambiguous. CDR1 is LGHNA and CDR2 is YSLEER in the germline V gene. Between the trimmed V and J ends, which lost 3 bases and 0 bases, there was a span of 5 bases. The CDR3 is 13 residues long. CDR3 sequence (DNA): TGCGCCAGCAGCCAGGAGATGAACACTGAAGCTTTCTTT. Its translation: CASSQEMNTEAFF.

The chain joins TRBV18 to TRBJ2-1, with 7 bases lining up with TRBD1. The CDR3 extends over 17 amino acids. V lost 11 bases to trimming and J lost 3 bases; unmatched junction nucleotides: 19. Germline lookup yields CDR1 KGHSH and CDR2 LQKENI. This chain's CDR3 is CASQVGQLQPGYNEQFF. The CDR3 DNA reads TGTGCCTCCCAAGTGGGACAGTTACAGCCGGGCTACAATGAGCAGTTCTTC.

This rearrangement joins TRBV11-2 to TRBJ2-3; D gene uncertain. Germline-derived CDR1 and CDR2 are SGHAT and FQNNGV. The ends were cut back, 2 bases at V and 0 bases at J, with 12 bases in the middle. The CDR3 is 16 amino acids. CDR3 DNA: TGTGCCAGCAGCTTAAACCCGACTGGAAGCACAGATACGCAGTATTTT. The encoded protein is CASSLNPTGSTDTQYF.